The T cell receptor (beta chain) under discussion was sequenced for a study of shared clonotypes between healthy human individuals. Study-wide points: Generation probability values for non-shared clonotypes were lower than those for clonotypes shared by all four donors.

Germline V gives CDR1 MDHEN, CDR2 SYDVKM. The CDR3 runs 18 residues. With 2 bases removed from V and 4 bases from J, the gap between germline ends came to 21 bases. Produced via immunoSEQ multiplex PCR; TCRdb's table is partial and in-frame only. Of about 2.3 million clones in the sample, 85% to 95% were seen once. Points on this clone: Antigen: not known.

The specimen sequenced was naive CD4+ T cells from PBMCs. The subset is: CD45RA+ positively selected. This clonotype was sampled from a man between 18 and 29 years old in good health. Some clones in this sample may be carry-over from other donors' samples. This rearrangement joins TRBV28 to TRBJ2-1; D remains ambiguous. The CDR3 DNA sequence: TGTGCCAGCAGTTTAATTCCCTGGGCATCTCGACGGTACAATGAGCAGTTCTTC. It is translated as CASSLIPWASRRYNEQFF.